The T cell receptor beta chain described here comes from a study of blood T cell repertoires in COVID-19. The wider study: The United States, Italy and Spain were the sources of the acute and convalescent COVID-19 samples.

This CDR3 contains 13 residues. The germline CDR1 and CDR2 sequences are SEHNR and FQNEAQ (reference sequence). Trimming left V 5 bases short and J 2 bases short, with 9 bases between. Method: immunoSEQ multiplex PCR; TCRdb's copy keeps in-frame clones and lacks some. The sample carries approximately 200,000 clones, roughly 94% recorded once. This chain joins TRBV7-9 and TRBJ1-1; D ambiguous. The sequence was obtained from a man aged 30-40 years with COVID-19, enrolled during active disease. Material for sequencing was peripheral blood. The CDR3 sequence: CASSLRLNTEAFF. CDR3 nucleotide sequence: TGTGCCAGCAGCCTAAGACTTAACACTGAAGCTTTCTTT.